This T cell receptor (beta chain) was retrieved from a study of blood T cell repertoires in COVID-19. The overall study: Sites in the United States, Italy and Spain provided acute and convalescent COVID-19 samples.

This CDR3 contains 14 residues. With 5 bases clipped from V and 1 base from J, the junction kept 7 bases outside the gene matches. Germline CDR1 SQVTM, CDR2 ANQGSEA. The method was immunoSEQ multiplex PCR; TCRdb's version includes in-frame clones alone and lacks a portion of them. The repertoire consists of about 390,000 clones, with approximately 89% occurring once and the leading ten covering approximately 2.5%. The chain uses TRBV29-1 and TRBJ2-5; 7 bases fit TRBD1. The clonotype originates from a woman aged 55 to 70 with COVID-19, enrolled during active disease. Sequencing was done on a sample of peripheral blood. CDR3 sequence: CSVQIGTAQETQYF. As DNA, the CDR3 is TGCAGCGTTCAAATAGGGACAGCCCAAGAGACCCAGTACTTC. The entire variable domain, with the rest obtained from reference TRBV29-1 and TRBJ2-5, is as follows: SAVISQKPSRDICQRGTSLTIQCQVDSQVTMMFWYRQQPGQSLTLIATANQGSEATYESGFVIDKFPISRPNLTFSTLTVSNMSPEDSSIYLCSVQIGTAQETQYFGPGTRLLVL.